Sequencing of this T cell receptor beta chain was carried out in a study of T cell repertoires in cytomegalovirus infection. Each CDR3 protein gets one entry after TCRdb re-called the reads with MiXCR. The sample has some 600,000 distinct CDR3 sequences, approximately 24% seen once; the top ten hold less than 10%. The study, taken as a whole, reports: Public TCR beta family frequency separated CMV-and-HLA carriers, including in an independent cohort.

This clonotype was seen a few times. The antigen remains unidentified. The CDR3 contains 15 residues. The V and J ends lost 7 bases and 4 bases respectively, with 18 bases between them. Looked up from germline, CDR1 is LNHNV and CDR2 is YYDKDF (reference sequence). V is TRBV15 and J is TRBJ2-3, with D maybe TRBD2 (6 bases). Sequencing input: CD8+ T cells from PBMCs. This clonotype was obtained from a human donor in good health (CMV status not recorded). Some clones in this sample may be carry-over from other donors' samples. In nucleotides, the CDR3 is TGTGCCACCATCCCATCGGAGGGGCGGGCAGATACGCAGTATTTT. Protein sequence: CATIPSEGRADTQYF. Together with reference TRBV15 and TRBJ2-3, the CDR3 gives the full variable domain: DAMVIQNPRYQVTQFGKPVTLSCSQTLNHNVMYWYQQKSSQAPKLLFHYYDKDFNNEADTPDNFQSRRPNTSFCFLDIRSPGLGDTAMYLCATIPSEGRADTQYFGPGTRLTVL.